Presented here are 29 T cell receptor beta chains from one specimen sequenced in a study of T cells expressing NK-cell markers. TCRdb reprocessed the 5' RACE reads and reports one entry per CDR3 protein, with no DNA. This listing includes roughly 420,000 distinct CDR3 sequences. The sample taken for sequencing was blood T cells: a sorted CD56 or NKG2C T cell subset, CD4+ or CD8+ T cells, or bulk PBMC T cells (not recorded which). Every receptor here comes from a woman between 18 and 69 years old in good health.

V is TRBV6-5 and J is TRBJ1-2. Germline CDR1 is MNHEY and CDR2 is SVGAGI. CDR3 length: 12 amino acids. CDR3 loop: CATWQVVGGYTF.

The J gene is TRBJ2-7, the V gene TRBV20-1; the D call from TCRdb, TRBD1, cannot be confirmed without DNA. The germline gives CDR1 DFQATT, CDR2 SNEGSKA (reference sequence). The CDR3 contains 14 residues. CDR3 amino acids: CSAGPGTESFVQYF.

CDR3 loop: CASSFFPGQGKLGNTIYF. The chain is built from TRBV11-1 and TRBJ1-3; TCRdb proposes TRBD1, but this gene call is untestable without DNA. Germline CDR1 SGHAT, CDR2 FQDESV (reference sequence). The CDR3 runs 18 residues.

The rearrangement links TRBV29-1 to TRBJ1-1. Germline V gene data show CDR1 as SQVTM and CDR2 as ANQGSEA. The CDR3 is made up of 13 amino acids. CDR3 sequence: CSVEGSLNTEAFF.

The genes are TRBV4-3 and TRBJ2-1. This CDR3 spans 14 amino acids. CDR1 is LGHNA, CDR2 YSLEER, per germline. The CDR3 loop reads CASSRTELYNEQFF.

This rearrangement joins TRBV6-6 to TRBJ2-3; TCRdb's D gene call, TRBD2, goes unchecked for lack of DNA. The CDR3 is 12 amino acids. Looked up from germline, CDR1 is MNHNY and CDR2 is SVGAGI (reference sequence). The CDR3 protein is CASGPRADTQYF.

This CDR3 is CATSVDQGAYNEQFF. This chain joins TRBV10-3 and TRBJ2-1; checking the TCRdb D call of TRBD1 is not possible without DNA. This CDR3 has 15 amino acids. CDR1 and CDR2 from the germline V gene are ENHRY and SYGVKD.

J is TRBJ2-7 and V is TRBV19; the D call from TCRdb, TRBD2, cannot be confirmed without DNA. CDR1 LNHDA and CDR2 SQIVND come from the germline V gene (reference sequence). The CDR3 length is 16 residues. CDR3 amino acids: CASSPSEWGATYEQYF.

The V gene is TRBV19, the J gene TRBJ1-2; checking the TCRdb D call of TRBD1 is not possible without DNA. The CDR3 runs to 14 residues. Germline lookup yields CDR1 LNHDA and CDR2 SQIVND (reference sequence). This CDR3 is CASSMARVDYGYTF.

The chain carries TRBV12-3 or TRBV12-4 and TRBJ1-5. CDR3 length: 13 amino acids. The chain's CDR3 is CASSGRGNQPQHF.

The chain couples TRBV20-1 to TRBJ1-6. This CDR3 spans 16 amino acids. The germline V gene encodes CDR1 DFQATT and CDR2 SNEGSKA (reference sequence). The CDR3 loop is CSARDRGAAYNSPLHF.

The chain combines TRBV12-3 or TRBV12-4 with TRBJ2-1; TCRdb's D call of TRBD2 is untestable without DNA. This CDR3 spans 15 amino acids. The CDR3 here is CASGYRLAGVNEQFF.

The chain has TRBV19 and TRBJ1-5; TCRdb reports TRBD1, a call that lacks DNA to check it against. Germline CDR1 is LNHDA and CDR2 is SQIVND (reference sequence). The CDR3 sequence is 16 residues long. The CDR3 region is CASSSPDRGYNQPQHF.

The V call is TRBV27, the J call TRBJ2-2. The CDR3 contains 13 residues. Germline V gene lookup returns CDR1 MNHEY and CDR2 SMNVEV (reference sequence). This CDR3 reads CARRTENTGELFF.

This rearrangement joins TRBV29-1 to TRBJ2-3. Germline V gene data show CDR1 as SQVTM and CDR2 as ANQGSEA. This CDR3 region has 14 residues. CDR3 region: CSANLDGKGDTQYF.

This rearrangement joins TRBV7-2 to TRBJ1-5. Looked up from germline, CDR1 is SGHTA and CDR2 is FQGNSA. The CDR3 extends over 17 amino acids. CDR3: CASSLGSIAPQNQPQHF.

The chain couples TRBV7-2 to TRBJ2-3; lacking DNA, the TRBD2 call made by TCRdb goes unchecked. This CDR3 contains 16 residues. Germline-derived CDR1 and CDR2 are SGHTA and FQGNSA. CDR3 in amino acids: CASSLALAGGSDTQYF. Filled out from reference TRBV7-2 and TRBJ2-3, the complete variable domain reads GAGVSQSPSNKVTEKGKDVELRCDPISGHTALYWYRQSLGQGLEFLIYFQGNSAPDKSGLPSDRFSAERTGGSVSTLTIQRTQQEDSAVYLCASSLALAGGSDTQYFGPGTRLTVL.

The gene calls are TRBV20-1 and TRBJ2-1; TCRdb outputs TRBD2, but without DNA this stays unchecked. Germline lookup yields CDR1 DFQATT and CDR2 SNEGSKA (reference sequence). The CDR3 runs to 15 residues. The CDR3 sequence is CSARKGLAGYNEQFF.

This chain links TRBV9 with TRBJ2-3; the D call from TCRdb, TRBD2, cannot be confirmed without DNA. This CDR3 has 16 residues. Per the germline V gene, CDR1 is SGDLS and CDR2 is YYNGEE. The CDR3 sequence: CASSPRVAEYTDTQYF. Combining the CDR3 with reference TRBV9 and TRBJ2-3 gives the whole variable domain DSGVTQTPKHLITATGQRVTLRCSPRSGDLSVYWYQQSLDQGLQFLIQYYNGEERAKGNILERFSAQQFPDLHSELNLSSLELGDSALYFCASSPRVAEYTDTQYFGPGTRLTVL.

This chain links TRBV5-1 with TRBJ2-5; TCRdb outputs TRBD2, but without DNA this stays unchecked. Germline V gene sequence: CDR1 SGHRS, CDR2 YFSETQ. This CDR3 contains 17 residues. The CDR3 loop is CASSYGLAGLYQETQYF.

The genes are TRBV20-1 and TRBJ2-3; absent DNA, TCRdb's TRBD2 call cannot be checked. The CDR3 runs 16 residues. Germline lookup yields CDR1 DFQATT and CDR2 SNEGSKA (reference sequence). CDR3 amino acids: CSARWTGRLNTDTQYF.

The CDR3 is CASSHRTGGYNEQFF. This sequence joins TRBV4-3 and TRBJ2-1; with no DNA, the TCRdb D assignment of TRBD1 cannot be verified. The CDR3 loop spans 15 amino acids. Germline V gene data show CDR1 as LGHNA and CDR2 as YSLEER.

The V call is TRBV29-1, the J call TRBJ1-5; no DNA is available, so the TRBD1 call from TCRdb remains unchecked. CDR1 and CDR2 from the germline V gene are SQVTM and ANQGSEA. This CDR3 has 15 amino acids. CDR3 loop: CSVVETGRDNQPQHF.

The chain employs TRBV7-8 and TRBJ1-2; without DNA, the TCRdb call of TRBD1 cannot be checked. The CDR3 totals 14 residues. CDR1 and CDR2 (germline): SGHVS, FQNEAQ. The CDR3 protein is CASNQPGRTGGYTF.

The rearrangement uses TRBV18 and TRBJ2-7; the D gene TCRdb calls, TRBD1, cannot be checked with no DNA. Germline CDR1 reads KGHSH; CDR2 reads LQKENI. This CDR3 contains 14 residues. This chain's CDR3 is CASTPGQVVGEQYF. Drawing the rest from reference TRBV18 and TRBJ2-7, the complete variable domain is NAGVMQNPRHLVRRRGQEARLRCSPMKGHSHVYWYRQLPEEGLKFMVYLQKENIIDESGMPKERFSAEFPKEGPSILRIQQVVRGDSAAYFCASTPGQVVGEQYFGPGTRLTVT.

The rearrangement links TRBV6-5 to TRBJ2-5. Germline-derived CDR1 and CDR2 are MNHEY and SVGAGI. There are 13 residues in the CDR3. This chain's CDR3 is CASSYSSMQTQYF.

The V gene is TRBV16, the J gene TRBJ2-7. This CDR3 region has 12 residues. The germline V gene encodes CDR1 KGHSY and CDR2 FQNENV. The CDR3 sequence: CASSQSIYEQYF.

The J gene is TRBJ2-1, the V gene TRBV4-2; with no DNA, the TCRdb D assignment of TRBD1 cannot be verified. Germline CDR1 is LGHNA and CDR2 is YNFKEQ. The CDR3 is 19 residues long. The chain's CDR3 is CASSQEMGGGTIAIYEQFF.

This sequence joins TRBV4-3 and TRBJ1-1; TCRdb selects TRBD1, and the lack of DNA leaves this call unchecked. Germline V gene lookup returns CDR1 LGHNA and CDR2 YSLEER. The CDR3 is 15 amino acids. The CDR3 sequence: CASSQGATGNTEAFF.